This TCR beta chain was sequenced in a study of TIL therapy for anti-PD-1-resistant metastatic lung cancer. Study at large: Tumors carried a median about 1.5 non-synonymous mutations per megabase.

Looked up from germline, CDR1 is GTSNPN and CDR2 is SVGIG (reference sequence). J was trimmed by 0 bases and V by 4 bases; bases with no gene match: 7. The CDR3 spans 15 residues. The immunoSEQ assay was v3. Some clones are missing from TCRdb's copy, which holds only in-frame ones; the method was immunoSEQ multiplex PCR. Here the sample spans about 57,000 clones, 70% to 80% being singletons. Time point defined: pre-treatment sample, taken before nivolumab and TIL therapy. General study points: The cohort had more treatment-naive, never-smoker and oncogene-addicted patients than typical.

Of note for this clone: The antigen is unknown.

The J gene is TRBJ2-3, the V gene TRBV30, with 7 nucleotides matching TRBD2. The TCR was taken from a woman aged 25-80 years with non-small cell lung cancer. The input for sequencing was blood, taken at baseline. CDR3 bases: TGTGCCTGGAAGTTGGGGGGGGGAAGCACAGATACGCAGTATTTT. This sequence encodes CAWKLGGGSTDTQYF.